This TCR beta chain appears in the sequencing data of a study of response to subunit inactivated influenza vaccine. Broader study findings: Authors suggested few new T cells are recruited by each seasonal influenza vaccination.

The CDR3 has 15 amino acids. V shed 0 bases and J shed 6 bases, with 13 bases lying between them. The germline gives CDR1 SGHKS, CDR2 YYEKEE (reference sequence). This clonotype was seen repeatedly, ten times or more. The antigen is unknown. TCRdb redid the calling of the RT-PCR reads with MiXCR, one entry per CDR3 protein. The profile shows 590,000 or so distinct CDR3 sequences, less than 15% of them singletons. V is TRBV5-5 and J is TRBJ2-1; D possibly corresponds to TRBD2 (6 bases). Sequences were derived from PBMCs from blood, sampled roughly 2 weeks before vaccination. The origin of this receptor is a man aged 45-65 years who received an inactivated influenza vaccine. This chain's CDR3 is CASSLAVGGGNEQFF. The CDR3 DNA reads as TGTGCCAGCAGCTTGGCAGTCGGGGGAGGCAATGAGCAGTTCTTC.